Given below is one T cell receptor beta chain in context. Its antigen is undetermined. Original data processing: Junction-only sequences without quality scores were provided by ImmunoSEQ, so filtering was different. Profiling relied on immunoSEQ multiplex PCR, and the TCRdb table lists in-frame clones only, not all of them. V, J and clone size are those of that table, while D and trimming were read from the DNA. The sample contains about 1.9 million clones, around 93% of which appear only once. Selected positively for CCR7 and CD45RO-negative, naive CD8 cells excluded terminally differentiated effector memory CD45RA+ cells. The data derive from a study of shared clonotypes between healthy human individuals. Looking at the study overall: Each donor contributed plates that comprised three CD4 naive, three CD4 memory, two CD8 naive and one CD8 memory.

Overall study results and limits: Depth of sequencing was expected to influence donor clonotype sharing.

Trimming cost V 4 bases and J 1 base; bases outside gene matches: 7. Germline CDR1 SGHDN, CDR2 FVKESK. The CDR3 extends over 16 amino acids. This sequence joins TRBV14 and TRBJ2-3; 8 bases fit TRBD2. The specimen was naive CD8+ T cells from PBMCs. This TCR was recovered from a man aged 18 to 29 in good health. Some clones in this sample may be carry-over from other donors' samples. CDR3 DNA sequence: TGTGCCAGCAGCCCGTTAGCGGGGTTGGGCACAGATACGCAGTATTTT. Protein product: CASSPLAGLGTDTQYF.